This T cell receptor beta chain was identified in a study of blood T cells in healthy people across ages. Per the germline V gene, CDR1 is LGHNA and CDR2 is YSLEER. Between the trimmed V and J ends, which lost 0 bases and 0 bases, there was a span of 14 bases. The CDR3 contains 17 residues. This clonotype has just a few counts. Peripheral blood from each donor was collected in a volume of approximately 10 milliliters. Isolation of PBMCs gave at least 6 million cells per sample. Per sample, extraction of total RNA gave at least 5.5 micrograms in every case. Next came a second PCR, run for about 7 to 12 cycles, which used a sample-barcoded 5' primer along with a J-beta primer mix. All cDNA molecules were each tagged by a template-switch adaptor with 12 random nucleotides. TCRdb processed the 5' RACE reads anew with MiXCR; each CDR3 protein has one entry. The table lists some 860,000 distinct CDR3 sequences, roughly 56% of them singletons, with around 24% in the top ten.

The rearrangement links TRBV4-3 to TRBJ1-2; a possible D gene is TRBD1 (5 bases). This TCR came from a man between 35 and 55 years old in good health. Sequences were obtained from blood. CDR3 bases: TGCGCCAGCAGCCAAGAAGCCGGCGACAGAGCTAACTATGGCTACACCTTC. Its protein is CASSQEAGDRANYGYTF.